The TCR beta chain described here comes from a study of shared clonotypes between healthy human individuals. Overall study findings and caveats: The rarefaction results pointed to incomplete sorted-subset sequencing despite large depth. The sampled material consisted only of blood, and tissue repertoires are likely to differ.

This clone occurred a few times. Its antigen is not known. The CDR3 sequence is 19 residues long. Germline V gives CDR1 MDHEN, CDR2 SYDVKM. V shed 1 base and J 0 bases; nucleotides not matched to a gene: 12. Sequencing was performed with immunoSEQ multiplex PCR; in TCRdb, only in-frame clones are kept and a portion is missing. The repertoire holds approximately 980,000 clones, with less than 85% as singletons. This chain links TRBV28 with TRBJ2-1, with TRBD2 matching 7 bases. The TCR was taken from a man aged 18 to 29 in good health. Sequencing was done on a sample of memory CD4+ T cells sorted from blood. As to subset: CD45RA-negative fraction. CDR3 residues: CASSLSLRRRGSSYNEQFF. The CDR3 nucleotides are TGTGCCAGCAGTTTATCCCTCAGGCGGCGGGGGAGCTCCTACAATGAGCAGTTCTTC.